This T cell receptor (beta chain) was recorded in a study of shared clonotypes between healthy human individuals (TCRdb year 2020). Describing the broader study: A few men and two women, aged 18 to 49 years, made up the cohort. For each donor, CD4 naive and CD4 memory were each given three plates, CD8 naive was given two plates, and CD8 memory was given one plate. Libraries were prepared and TCR repertoires were sequenced by different laboratories using diverse techniques, in order to increase sequencing depth and limit assay-specific biases. Between about 0.9 and 10 billion PBMCs per donor were obtained by leukapheresis. To estimate repertoire size and how much clonotype sharing occurs between individuals, the study deeply sequenced the blood TCR repertoires of 5 or 6 healthy adults.

TCR CDR3 regions were amplified from genomic DNA by multiplex PCR using the deep immunoSEQ assay. Extracted genomic DNA from each cell subset was spread evenly across all wells of several immunoSEQ 96-well plates, with each plate serving as a replicate. For sorted subsets, each replicate PCR was loaded with approximately 200 ng genomic DNA, equivalent to some 31,000 T cell genomes. Purified libraries were quantified with a Qubit 3.0 fluorometer, sized on a Bioanalyzer 2100, and re-quantified with the KAPA Library Quantification kit. Each immunoSEQ 96-well plate was sequenced on its own single-read 150-cycle Illumina NextSeq 550 flow cell. The authors processed their data as follows. Because the immunoSEQ output included only junctional sequences and no quality scores, the filtering could not be the same as the filtering used for full-length reads. To assign V/J genes and CDR3, sequences were annotated against IMGT germline references using PyIR, a Python wrapper for IgBLAST v1.9. Reads were removed for weak V/J assignments (E-value above 1e-6), missing CDR3, stop codons, out-of-frame junctions, or ambiguous translated residues. V3J clonotypes were defined as sequences sharing an identical inferred V gene, J gene, and CDR3 amino acid sequence. Percentage overlap between repertoires was calculated by dividing the number of shared unique clonotypes by the size of the smaller repertoire. Richness of each repertoire was evaluated using RTK rarefaction, the Chao1 estimator, and Recon v2.1 estimates of unobserved clonotypes. Generation probabilities were computed with OLGA for all TCRbeta clonotypes obtained by the gDNA method from several donors. What TCRdb holds here is the immuneACCESS table cut down to in-frame rearrangements. Part of the clones is not present; checked against another copy, under half of the missing clones reflect an unresolved V gene, and the others are unexplained. V, J and clone size were drawn from that table, and D and trimming were deduced from the DNA. Present in this sample are roughly 2.5 million clones, approximately 94% of which were seen just once. In total, the top ten clones hold more than 0.12% of the sample.

Donors were healthy HIV-negative adults with no recently reported acute infections or vaccinations. Every donor was a Caucasian adult living in Nashville, Tennessee, USA. Magnetic negative selection was used to enrich CD4+ T cells, after which naive cells were positively selected on CD45RA and the negative fraction became the memory subset. Blood was obtained by leukapheresis, after which PBMCs were separated by Ficoll-Histopaque density gradient centrifugation and cryopreserved in liquid nitrogen vapor phase. Purity and quantity of every magnetically sorted T cell population were checked by analytical flow cytometry. Each sorted fraction had its genomic DNA isolated and then quantified by UV absorbance on a Nanodrop 2000c. The investigation overall reported the following: Incomplete sequencing was indicated by rarefaction of sorted-subset datasets, despite the large sequencing depth. Pairwise subsampling led to the expectation that sequencing depth would affect the degree of clonotype sharing among donors. Estimated clonotype richness was generally larger for naive than for memory subsets. Across a handful of donors, about 5.2% of naive CD4, approximately 3.6% of naive CD8, about 2% of memory CD4, and approximately 0.42% of memory CD8 clonotypes were shared. Compared with non-shared clonotypes, clonotypes shared by all four sorted-subset donors had higher generation probabilities. The small number of donors limited the genetic and exposure-history diversity represented. Only blood was sampled, and tissue TCR repertoires likely differ from those in blood.

A single count supports this clone. It lacks a known antigen. Base qualities were left out, and no much larger clone turns up one base away. Compared with germline, V lacks 6 bases and J lacks 2 bases; bases without a gene match: 10. Including cysteine and phenylalanine, the CDR3 has 16 amino acids. The entry retains the CDR3 DNA only, 48 bases that are in frame from base 1. Reading the germline V gene (reference sequence) gives CDR1 MNHNY and CDR2 SVGAGI. This TCR derives from a man between 18 and 29 years old in good health. The receptor chain draws on TRBV6-6 and TRBJ1-3, and 7 bases in between align with TRBD1. The specimen sequenced was naive CD4+ T cells sorted from blood. Taken with the paper, the label for cell subset or site translates to: CD45RA+ positively selected. The CDR3 loop reads CASSRTGVGTGNTIYF. The bases are TGTGCCAGCAGCCGTACAGGGGTTGGGACTGGAAACACCATATATTTT.